This T cell receptor beta chain emerged from a study of regulatory T cells in long-lasting Graves disease. CDR3 regions were amplified by Arm-PCR using iRepertoire HTBI primers to build TCR beta libraries. TCRdb used MiXCR to reprocess the multiplex PCR reads, holding one entry per CDR3 protein. Of around 480,000 distinct CDR3 sequences in the sample, roughly a sixth were seen once. Findings and caveats of the study: The number of shared public clonotypes was higher in persistent patients (2,741) than new patients (under 1,000).

This clonotype has ten or more counts. Antigen: not known. Germline V gene sequence: CDR1 SNHLY, CDR2 FYNNEI. V was clipped by 2 bases and J by 7 bases, with 12 bases between them. There are 15 residues in the CDR3. Time point: newly diagnosed GD, antithyroid drugs for less than 3 months. PBMC-derived RNA was used for the TCR library. The same sample was also used in a study of T cells in Graves' hyperthyroidism and ophthalmopathy. In that study: Blood held most thyroid clonotypes expanded above 0.001 frequency.

This TCR derives from a middle-aged woman with Graves disease. The chain joins TRBV2 to TRBJ1-6; D remains unclear. The material sequenced was peripheral blood mononuclear cells (PBMCs), taken at new diagnosis, from a patient treated with antithyroid drugs. The CDR3 DNA sequence: TGTGCCAGCAGTGAATCAGAATTCCGGAATTCACCCCTCCACTTT. Translation gives CASSESEFRNSPLHF.